This T cell receptor beta chain was sequenced in a study of breast tumors, draining lymph nodes, adjacent tissues. Study results and caveats: Data fit most tumor T cells coming from lymph node, expanding in tumor. Tumor repertoires ranked between lymph nodes and nontumor tissue in diversity, with V and J gene preferences. Tumor T cell lymph node origin was a supported hypothesis, not proven.

TCRdb passed the multiplex PCR reads through MiXCR, listing each CDR3 protein once. This sample carries fewer than 140,000 distinct CDR3 sequences, roughly 29% of them seen once, and the ten largest clones take 5.5% to 6%. The lymph nodes were axillary draining lymph nodes from breast cancer patients. In the case of this clonotype: The antigen remains unidentified. This may come from a read error, since a much larger clone is one base off.

This CDR3 contains 17 residues. From germline, CDR1 is ENHRY and CDR2 SYGVKD. With V trimmed by 2 bases and J by 3 bases, 10 bases remained unmatched. Specimen: axillary lymph node tissue. V gene TRBV10-3 combines with J gene TRBJ2-1; 7 bases align to TRBD1. The source is a female donor with breast cancer. Some clones in this sample may be carry-over from other donors' samples. This CDR3 is CAISEKPRGGFYNEQFF. The CDR3 nucleotides are TGTGCCATCAGTGAGAAACCCCGAGGGGGCTTCTACAATGAGCAGTTCTTC.